Below are 26 T cell receptor beta chains sequenced from a single sample in a study of OX40 agonist ivuxolimab in advanced cancers. Produced via immunoSEQ multiplex PCR; TCRdb's table is partial and in-frame only. Of around 67,000 clones listed, roughly 84% are singletons. Sequences were derived from CD4+ or CD8+ T cells sorted from blood, sampled in a trial of the OX40 agonist ivuxolimab. These receptors originate from an adult with an advanced solid tumor such as melanoma, head and neck, liver or kidney cancer.

This chain uses TRBV19 with TRBJ2-1, with D perhaps being TRBD1 or TRBD2 (7 bases each). Trimming pared 4 bases from V and 5 bases from J, leaving 18 bases between. Germline CDR1 and CDR2: LNHDA and SQIVND (reference sequence). CDR3 length equals 16 residues. The CDR3 spells CASSSQGGNTNNEQFF. CDR3 nucleotides: TGTGCCAGTAGTAGCCAGGGGGGGAATACTAACAATGAGCAGTTCTTC.

This clone was detected once. V and J are TRBV11-3 and TRBJ2-3, with 7 bases aligning to TRBD2. CDR3 size: 16 residues. Losses at the gene ends were 1 base for V and 6 bases for J; bases not matched to a gene: 10. Per germline, CDR1 SGHNT and CDR2 YENEEA. In DNA, the CDR3 is TGTGCCAGCAGCTTAGGTGGTGGGAGGGCCTTGGATACGCAGTATTTT. Its protein is CASSLGGGRALDTQYF.

V and J are TRBV15 and TRBJ2-2; D tentatively reads TRBD1 or TRBD2 (5 bases each). Between the trimmed V and J ends, which lost 5 bases and 7 bases, there was a span of 14 bases. The germline V gene has CDR1 LNHNV and CDR2 YYDKDF (reference sequence). CDR3 size: 14 residues. This chain's CDR3 is CATSGGRWIGELFF. The CDR3 nucleotides are TGTGCCACCAGCGGGGGAAGGTGGATCGGGGAGCTGTTTTTT.

The V call is TRBV5-1, the J call TRBJ2-3, with 8 bases that match TRBD1. The V gene end was trimmed by 4 bases and the J gene end by 0 bases; junction bases not matched to a gene: 4. Germline CDR1 is SGHRS and CDR2 is YFSETQ. The CDR3 sequence is 15 residues long. CDR3 sequence reads: CASSTTGASTDTQYF. CDR3 bases: TGCGCCAGCAGCACGACAGGGGCTAGCACAGATACGCAGTATTTT.

The chain joins TRBV18 to TRBJ2-7, with 8 bases fitting TRBD1. The CDR3 covers 16 residues. Germline trimming cut 2 bases from V and 2 bases from J; bases unmatched to any gene: 8. CDR1 KGHSH and CDR2 LQKENI come from the germline V gene. CDR3 coding DNA: TGTGCCAGCTCACCAATCGGCCGGGACAGGACCTACGAGCAGTACTTC. Amino acids: CASSPIGRDRTYEQYF.

In DNA, the CDR3 is TGTGCCAGCAGCGTAGAACCTTGGGAGGGGGCTGAAGCTTTCTTT. Residues: CASSVEPWEGAEAFF. The rearrangement uses TRBV9 and TRBJ1-1; TRBD1 is a possible D gene (6 bases). The length of the CDR3 is 15 residues. V lost 0 bases and J lost 6, with 15 bases in between. Germline assignment: CDR1 SGDLS and CDR2 YYNGEE. Variable domain in full (rest from reference TRBV9 and TRBJ1-1): DSGVTQTPKHLITATGQRVTLRCSPRSGDLSVYWYQQSLDQGLQFLIQYYNGEERAKGNILERFSAQQFPDLHSELNLSSLELGDSALYFCASSVEPWEGAEAFFGQGTRLTVV.

The chain uses TRBV19 and TRBJ1-5; a possible D gene is TRBD1 (6 bases). The V end lost 6 bases, the J end lost 6 bases, and 15 bases lay between the germline ends. Germline loops: CDR1 LNHDA, CDR2 SQIVND (reference sequence). This CDR3 is 14 amino acids long. CDR3 residues: CASSPQGTGQPQHF. The CDR3 DNA follows: TGTGCCAGTAGCCCACAGGGTACTGGTCAGCCCCAGCATTTT.

The rearrangement uses TRBV5-4 and TRBJ2-7; D unclear. Trimming left V 0 bases short and J 12 bases short, with 10 bases between. Per germline, CDR1 SGHNT and CDR2 YYREEE (reference sequence). The CDR3 sequence is 11 residues long. For the CDR3, the DNA is TGTGCCAGCAGCTTGGGCCCCACACCGTACTTC. Protein product: CASSLGPTPYF. Variable domain in full (rest from reference TRBV5-4 and TRBJ2-7): ETGVTQSPTHLIKTRGQQVTLRCSSQSGHNTVSWYQQALGQGPQFIFQYYREEENGRGNFPPRFSGLQFPNYSSELNVNALELDDSALYLCASSLGPTPYFGPGTRLTVT.

The chain uses TRBV5-1 and TRBJ2-7, with 10 nucleotides matching TRBD2. V shed 0 bases, J shed 5 bases, and the junction held 5 bases outside the gene matches. The CDR3 consists of 15 residues. Germline CDR1 SGHRS, CDR2 YFSETQ. The CDR3 DNA reads as TGCGCCAGCAGCTTGGGGCCTAGCGGGAGTAACGAGCAGTACTTC. Encoded protein: CASSLGPSGSNEQYF.

The chain joins TRBV7-8 to TRBJ2-1; 8 positions agree with TRBD1. The trim removed 7 bases at V and 4 bases at J, leaving 12 bases unmatched. The germline V gene has CDR1 SGHVS and CDR2 FQNEAQ. CDR3 length equals 16 residues. This CDR3 is CASTQRRDRRYNEQFF. CDR3 DNA sequence: TGTGCCAGCACCCAGCGGCGGGACAGGCGATACAATGAGCAGTTCTTC.

The chain employs TRBV28 and TRBJ2-7, with D uncertain. V lost 0 bases and J 7 bases, leaving 4 bases between the germline ends. Germline V gene sequence: CDR1 MDHEN, CDR2 SYDVKM. The CDR3 is made up of 11 amino acids. As DNA, the CDR3 is TGTGCCAGCAGTTTATGGGGAGAGCAGTACTTC. It translates to CASSLWGEQYF. Supplemented by reference TRBV28 and TRBJ2-7, the full variable domain reads DVKVTQSSRYLVKRTGEKVFLECVQDMDHENMFWYRQDPGLGLRLIYFSYDVKMKEKGDIPEGYSVSREKKERFSLILESASTNQTSMYLCASSLWGEQYFGPGTRLTVT.

The chain uses TRBV19 and TRBJ1-2; D might be TRBD1 (6 bases). The V end lost 8 bases, the J end lost 8 bases, and 12 bases lay between the germline ends. Germline-derived CDR1 and CDR2 are LNHDA and SQIVND (reference sequence). CDR3 size: 11 residues. The CDR3 sequence is CASSFGGGYTF. For the CDR3, the DNA is TGTGCCAGTTCCTTCGGGGGCGGCTACACCTTC.

The chain's CDR3 is CASSLSGRSNTEAFF. The CDR3 DNA sequence: TGTGCCAGCAGCCTGTCGGGACGGAGTAACACTGAAGCTTTCTTT. The chain combines TRBV5-4 with TRBJ1-1, with D maybe TRBD1 (5 bases). The V and J ends lost 4 bases and 2 bases respectively, with 15 bases between them. The CDR3 has 15 residues. CDR1 and CDR2 from the germline V gene are SGHNT and YYREEE (reference sequence).

The chain has TRBV2 and TRBJ2-5; D might be TRBD1 (6 bases). The CDR3 contains 13 residues. The germline CDR1 and CDR2 sequences are SNHLY and FYNNEI. Trimming took off 3 bases at V and 10 bases at J, with 15 bases between the two ends. CDR3 sequence (DNA): TGTGCCAGCAGTGATGGAATAATGGACAGCCAGTACTTC. It is translated as CASSDGIMDSQYF.

This rearrangement joins TRBV19 to TRBJ1-2, with D uncertain. The CDR3 extends over 12 amino acids. Germline CDR1 is LNHDA and CDR2 is SQIVND (reference sequence). V was trimmed by 10 bases and J by 2 bases, leaving 11 bases between them. CDR3 sequence: CATSTRNYGYTF. CDR3 DNA sequence: TGTGCCACCTCGACGCGGAACTATGGCTACACCTTC.

This chain connects TRBV5-5 to TRBJ2-7; 12 positions match TRBD1. CDR1 and CDR2 (germline): SGHKS, YYEKEE (reference sequence). Trimming removed 7 bases from V and 5 bases from J; junction bases left unmatched: 7. The CDR3 length is 14 residues. CDR3 DNA: TGTGCCAGCGTCGGGACAGGGGGCTTCCACGAGCAGTACTTC. As protein: CASVGTGGFHEQYF.

V is TRBV7-9 and J is TRBJ1-2, with TRBD1 as a possible D gene (5 bases). Trimming shortened V by 3 bases and J by 7 bases, and 12 bases separated the two germline ends. CDR1 is SEHNR and CDR2 is FQNEAQ in the germline V gene (reference sequence). The CDR3 has 13 amino acids. The CDR3 sequence is CASSFYARGGYTF. CDR3 coding DNA: TGTGCCAGCAGCTTCTACGCGAGGGGTGGCTACACCTTC.

This chain links TRBV10-3 with TRBJ1-1; TRBD1 might be the D (6 bases). The CDR3 totals 12 residues. The germline V gene encodes CDR1 ENHRY and CDR2 SYGVKD. Trimming removed 10 bases from V and 1 base from J, with 10 bases in between. The CDR3 nucleotides read TGTGCCACCAAACAGGGGAACACTGAAGCTTTCTTT. Protein product: CATKQGNTEAFF.

The genes are TRBV10-3 and TRBJ2-3; D unresolved. V was cut by 6 bases and J by 5 bases, with 15 bases left in between. The CDR3 has 14 residues. Germline V gene lookup returns CDR1 ENHRY and CDR2 SYGVKD. The CDR3 bases are TGTGCCATCAGGGGTACACAGAGAAAAGATACGCAGTATTTT. Its protein product is CAIRGTQRKDTQYF.

This clone was seen more than once but under ten times. The chain joins TRBV7-6 to TRBJ1-1; D ambiguous. This CDR3 has 13 amino acids. V was pared by 8 bases and J by 0 bases, with 10 bases between. Germline loops: CDR1 SGHVS, CDR2 FNYEAQ. The CDR3, as DNA: TGTGCCAGCTCGGATCCCATGAACACTGAAGCTTTCTTT. This gives the protein CASSDPMNTEAFF. Full variable domain (missing parts from reference TRBV7-6 and TRBJ1-1): GAGVSQSPRYKVTKRGQDVALRCDPISGHVSLYWYRQALGQGPEFLTYFNYEAQQDKSGLPNDRFSAERPEGSISTLTIQRTEQRDSAMYRCASSDPMNTEAFFGQGTRLTVV.

A note on this clone: The sample carries other DNA sequences with the same CDR3. The rearrangement uses TRBV5-4 and TRBJ1-2; 7 nucleotides match TRBD1. Germline loops: CDR1 SGHNT, CDR2 YYREEE (reference sequence). The ends lost 2 bases at V and 4 bases at J; junction bases unmatched: 2. The CDR3 loop spans 13 amino acids. The CDR3 sequence: CASSFQGGYGYTF. CDR3 in DNA: TGTGCCAGCAGCTTCCAGGGGGGCTATGGCTACACCTTC.

J is TRBJ1-1 and V is TRBV5-4; no clear D gene. The germline CDR1 and CDR2 sequences are SGHNT and YYREEE (reference sequence). The CDR3 spans 17 residues. The V end lost 0 bases, the J end lost 0 bases, and 15 bases lay between the germline ends. CDR3 region: CASSLGSGRQLNTEAFF. In nucleotides, the CDR3 is TGTGCCAGCAGCTTGGGGTCTGGACGGCAACTGAACACTGAAGCTTTCTTT.

The chain employs TRBV5-1 and TRBJ1-4; maybe TRBD1 (5 bases). The CDR3 extends over 14 amino acids. V was pared by 0 bases and J by 6 bases, with 9 bases between. Germline V lookup: CDR1 SGHRS, CDR2 YFSETQ. The CDR3 bases are TGCGCCAGCAGCTTGGAGGGACGTTATGAAAAACTGTTTTTT. It translates to CASSLEGRYEKLFF. The full variable domain, in which reference TRBV5-1 and TRBJ1-4 provide the parts outside the CDR3, is KAGVTQTPRYLIKTRGQQVTLSCSPISGHRSVSWYQQTPGQGLQFLFEYFSETQRNKGNFPGRFSGRQFSNSRSEMNVSTLELGDSALYLCASSLEGRYEKLFFGSGTQLSVL.

The chain links TRBV15 to TRBJ1-4; TRBD1 might be the D (6 bases). This CDR3 is 15 amino acids long. Germline loops: CDR1 LNHNV, CDR2 YYDKDF (reference sequence). V lost 0 bases, J lost 4 bases, and 9 bases lay in between. The CDR3 loop reads CATSRDTGINEKLFF. CDR3 bases: TGTGCCACCAGCAGAGATACAGGGATTAATGAAAAACTGTTTTTT. Looking up the rest from reference TRBV15 and TRBJ1-4 gives the full variable domain: DAMVIQNPRYQVTQFGKPVTLSCSQTLNHNVMYWYQQKSSQAPKLLFHYYDKDFNNEADTPDNFQSRRPNTSFCFLDIRSPGLGDTAMYLCATSRDTGINEKLFFGSGTQLSVL.

The J gene is TRBJ1-2, the V gene TRBV7-9; 7 nucleotides align to TRBD1. V trimming: 5 bases; J trimming: 5 bases; junction bases outside the gene matches: 8. This CDR3 comprises 14 residues. The germline gives CDR1 SEHNR, CDR2 FQNEAQ (reference sequence). The CDR3 loop is CASSPRQGTYGYTF. In nucleotides, the CDR3 is TGTGCCAGCAGCCCTAGACAGGGAACTTATGGCTACACCTTC.

The V call is TRBV30, the J call TRBJ2-7, with 11 bases fitting TRBD1. Trimming took 4 bases from V and 6 from J; bases not matched to a gene: 2. The CDR3 is 12 residues long. Germline V CDR1 and CDR2: GTSNPN, SVGIG (reference sequence). This CDR3 reads CAWKDRGLEQYF. The CDR3 coding sequence is TGTGCCTGGAAGGACAGGGGGCTCGAGCAGTACTTC.